Listed here are 4 T cell receptor beta chains from one sample, sequenced in a study of blood T cell repertoires in COVID-19. Profiling relied on immunoSEQ multiplex PCR, and the TCRdb table lists in-frame clones only, not all of them. The repertoire includes approximately 300,000 clones, around 89% of them detected once, and approximately 4% sits in the top ten. The sequencing sample was made of PBMCs or T cells enriched from blood (not recorded which). The source is a young woman with acute COVID-19.

V usage is TRBV6-5 and J usage is TRBJ2-7, with no clear D. The germline gives CDR1 MNHEY, CDR2 SVGAGI. Trimming took 7 bases from V and 1 from J, leaving 8 bases between them. The CDR3 length is 12 residues. The CDR3 sequence is CASMGSSYEQYF. CDR3 DNA sequence: TGTGCCAGCATGGGCAGTTCCTACGAGCAGTACTTC.

The CDR3 sequence: CASNLRDRDGYTF. The CDR3 DNA reads TGTGCCAGCAACCTGCGGGACAGGGACGGCTACACCTTC. The V and J genes are TRBV6-5 and TRBJ1-2, with 9 bases identical to TRBD1. CDR1 is MNHEY, CDR2 SVGAGI, per germline. Trimming cost V 7 bases and J 8 bases; bases outside gene matches: 8. The CDR3 has 13 residues.

This sequence joins TRBV3-1 (or the pseudogene TRBV3-2) and TRBJ2-3; 12 nucleotides align to TRBD2. CDR1 LGHDT and CDR2 YNNKEL come from the germline V gene (reference sequence). Losses at the gene ends were 3 bases for V and 5 bases for J; bases not matched to a gene: 18. The CDR3 length is 20 residues. Here the CDR3 reads CASSQKVRTSGDPREDTQYF. CDR3 coding DNA: TGTGCCAGCAGCCAGAAGGTCCGGACTAGCGGGGACCCGCGGGAAGATACGCAGTATTTT.

The chain recombines TRBV27 with TRBJ1-2, with 7 positions matching TRBD1. CDR1 is MNHEY, CDR2 SMNVEV, per germline (reference sequence). Unmatched junction bases numbered 12, after V lost 4 bases and J lost 1 base. This CDR3 has 17 amino acids. The CDR3, as DNA: TGTGCCAGCAGTTCTTTTATCATACAGGGGCGTAACTATGGCTACACCTTC. Its protein is CASSSFIIQGRNYGYTF.